This T cell receptor beta chain originates from a study of Graves' ophthalmopathy and Graves' hyperthyroidism (dated by TCRdb to between 2018 and 2020). Looking at the study overall: Peripheral blood samples were taken at the time of initial diagnosis, before any treatment was given. TCR beta repertoire signatures were used to distinguish Graves' ophthalmopathy from Graves' hyperthyroidism and to predict progression to ophthalmopathy. In total, approximately 130 blood samples were TCR-sequenced: fewer than 50 ophthalmopathy, 80 or so hyperthyroidism and roughly 17 hyperthyroidism-to-ophthalmopathy patients. A discovery set of 95 to 100 patients (approximately 42 ophthalmopathy, some 58 stable hyperthyroidism) was enrolled to explore V-J signatures distinguishing ophthalmopathy from hyperthyroidism. An independent validation cohort was composed of about 20 hyperthyroidism patients and about 16 patients who later progressed from hyperthyroidism to ophthalmopathy. T-cell repertoires of thyroid tissue and blood were compared in several hyperthyroidism patients. Following sample collection, hyperthyroidism patients were given methimazole at a starting dose of 30 mg daily, and ophthalmopathy patients were given high-dose intravenous methylprednisolone. Here is what the overall study found, with its caveats: In cross-validation, the 13-signature model distinguished ophthalmopathy from stable hyperthyroidism with just over 85% sensitivity and 81.08% specificity, while in the test set the corresponding values were about 80% and 75%. In validation, the model predicted ophthalmopathy progression with 70.59% sensitivity and approximately 75% specificity; approximately 12 predicted patients were CT-confirmed with GO in a median of approximately 6.2 months. Most expanded thyroid clonotypes with a frequency above 0.001 also appeared in blood, which suggests that blood repertoires may reflect the immune response in the thyroid. No statistical method was used to predetermine the sample size, and group allocation was not hidden from the investigators.

This clonotype occurred a few times. Its antigen remains unidentified. Base qualities are not recorded, but no much larger clone differs from it by a single base. The CDR3 goes from the cysteine to the phenylalanine over 13 residues. CDR3 DNA is the only sequence kept; it has 39 bases, read in frame from the first base. The germline V gene (reference sequence) sets CDR1 to WNHNN and CDR2 to SYGVQD. V and J lose 3 bases and 4 bases, and a span of 6 bases separates them. TCR beta CDR3 regions were amplified from RNA transcripts for repertoire sequencing. HTBI primers and the Qiagen OneStep RT-PCR kit were used in a first-round RT-PCR, which was followed by a second-round multiplex PCR, size selection and purification. Libraries were sequenced on an Illumina HiSeq2000 using paired-end 100 bp reads. As for how the authors treated the data: SOAPnuke was used for read processing, and reads with adapters, uncalled bases, a mean Phred below 15, or no exact constant-primer or identifier match were discarded. High-quality paired reads were merged with COPE v1.2.5. Each unique nucleotide sequence was defined as a clonotype, and clonotypes were aligned to IMGT TRB V, D and J references with MiTCR v1.1. Only V-J combinations with frequency above 0.0001 were analysed, covering 99% to 99.2% of repertoires. For each V-J combination, a TCR clonal expansion and chaos score was defined as F50 clonal expansion divided by the chaos observed in the TCRdist matrix. Welch's t-statistics and random forest were used to reduce the features to about 14 V-J combinations, which were then used as input to a naive Bayes classifier. The Morisita-Horn index was used to measure how similar the thyroid and blood repertoires were. TCRdb handled the public reads itself, with Q25 trimming in fastp and clone calling in MiXCR, and kept productive beta chains. Each entry is one CDR3 protein sequence, shown with its most common DNA and genes. Here the V and J calls rest on TCRdb's processing, not on the authors' analysis. Present in this sample are some 250,000 distinct CDR3 sequences, about 47% of which were seen just once. The top ten constitute about 45% of the sample.

Patients with ophthalmopathy had moderately to severely active disease, with a Clinical Activity Score of 3 or more, a NOSPECS grade of 4 or more, and a disease duration of less than 3 months. Patients with other autoimmune diseases, uncontrolled infections, pregnancy or lactation were excluded. Clinical symptoms, serum thyroxine, TRAb, thyroid ultrasound and orbital computed tomography formed the basis of the diagnosis. Ficoll-Paque density gradient centrifugation was used to isolate PBMCs from approximately 10 ml of fresh peripheral blood. Trizol reagent was used to extract the total RNA, and its quality was then checked on an Agilent 2100 Bioanalyzer.

The rearranged chain carries TRBV10-1 and TRBJ2-2, with an unclear D gene assignment. The source of this sequence is an adult man with Graves' ophthalmopathy. Specimen: peripheral blood. The DNA sequence is given as TGCGCCAGCAGTGACCGGGCCACCGGGGAGCTGTTTTTT. Translated, it gives CASSDRATGELFF.